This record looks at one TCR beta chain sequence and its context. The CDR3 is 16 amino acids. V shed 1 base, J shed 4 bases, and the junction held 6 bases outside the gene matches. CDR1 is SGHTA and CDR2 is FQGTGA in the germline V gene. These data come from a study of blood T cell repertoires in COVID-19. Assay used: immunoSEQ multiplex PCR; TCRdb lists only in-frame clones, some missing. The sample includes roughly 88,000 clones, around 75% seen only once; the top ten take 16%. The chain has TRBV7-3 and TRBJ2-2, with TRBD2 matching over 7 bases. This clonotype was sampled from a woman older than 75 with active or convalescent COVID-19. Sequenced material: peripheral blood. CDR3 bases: TGTGCCAGCAGCTTAAACGGCGGGAGTTCCACCGGGGAGCTGTTTTTT. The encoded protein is CASSLNGGSSTGELFF.